This T cell receptor beta chain was identified during a study of CXCR3-negative and CXCR3-positive naive CD8 T cells. The CDR3 spans 17 residues. The V gene's germline CDR1 is LNHDA and CDR2 SQIVND (reference sequence). Triplicate 300,000-cell sorts were made of each CD8+ T cell subset. CD45RO-CCR7+CD27+CD95- defined naive CD8+ T cells. TRB cDNA libraries were made by UMI-labeled 5' RACE. TCRdb reanalyzed the 5' RACE reads and collapses them to one entry per CDR3 protein, without DNA. This sample carries 95,000 to 100,000 distinct CDR3 sequences, with 0.85% to 1.4% going to the ten biggest clones. As to this clonotype: Its specificity is unknown.

Broader study findings: The study found more hydrophobic TRB CDR3s in CXCR3-positive naive cells than in CXCR3-negative naive cells. Similar TRBV-TRBJ gene usage was seen in naive CXCR3-negative and CXCR3-positive cells, but not in memory cells.

Material: naive CXCR3+ CD8+ T cells from blood. Subset defined: CD45RO-CCR7+CD27+CD95- naive CD8+ T cells expressing CXCR3 (TNR3+). The sequence was collected from a human donor in good health. Some clones in this sample may be carry-over from other donors' samples. V usage is TRBV19 and J usage is TRBJ2-7; with no DNA, the TCRdb D assignment of TRBD2 cannot be verified. CDR3 amino acids: CASSISGGGDGTYEQYF.